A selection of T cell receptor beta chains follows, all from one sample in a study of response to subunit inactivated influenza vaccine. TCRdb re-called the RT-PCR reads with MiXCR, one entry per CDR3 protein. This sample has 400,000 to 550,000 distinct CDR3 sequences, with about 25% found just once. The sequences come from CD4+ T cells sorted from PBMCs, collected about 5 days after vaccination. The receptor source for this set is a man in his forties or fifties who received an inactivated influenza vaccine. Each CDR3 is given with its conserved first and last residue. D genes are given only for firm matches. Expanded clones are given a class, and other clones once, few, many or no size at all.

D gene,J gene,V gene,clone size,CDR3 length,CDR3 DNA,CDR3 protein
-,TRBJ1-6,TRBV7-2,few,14,TGTGCCAGCAGCCCACAGGGACTCAATTCACCCCTCCACTTT,CASSPQGLNSPLHF
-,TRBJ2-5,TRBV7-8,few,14,TGTGCCAGCAGCTTATGGGACAAGGAAGAGACCCAGTACTTC,CASSLWDKEETQYF
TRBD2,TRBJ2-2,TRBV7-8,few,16,TGTGCCAGCAGCTCCAAGCGGGACCCGAACACCGGGGAGCTGTTTTTT,CASSSKRDPNTGELFF
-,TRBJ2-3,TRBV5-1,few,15,TGCGCCAGCAGCCCGGACGGGGGCCGCACAGATACGCAGTATTTT,CASSPDGGRTDTQYF
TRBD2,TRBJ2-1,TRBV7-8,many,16,TGTGCCAGCAGCAAGGGACTAGCGGGAGTAGGAGATGAGCAGTTCTTC,CASSKGLAGVGDEQFF
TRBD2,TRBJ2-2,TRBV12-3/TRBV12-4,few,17,TGTGCCAGCAGTTCCCCATCTAGCGGGGGGAACACCGGGGAGCTGTTTTTT,CASSSPSSGGNTGELFF
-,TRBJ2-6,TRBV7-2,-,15,TGTGCCAGCAGCCACCCAACCTCTGGGGCCAACGTCCTGACTTTC,CASSHPTSGANVLTF
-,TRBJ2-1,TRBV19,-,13,TGTGCCAGCCGTACCCAGGGCTACAATGAGCAGTTCTTC,CASRTQGYNEQFF
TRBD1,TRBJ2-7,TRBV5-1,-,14,TGCGCCAGCAGCCCTAAACAGGGGCCCTACGAGCAGTACTTC,CASSPKQGPYEQYF
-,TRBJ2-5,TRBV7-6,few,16,TGTGCCAGCAGCTCCCCCAGGGCGGGACGTCAAGAGACCCAGTACTTC,CASSSPRAGRQETQYF
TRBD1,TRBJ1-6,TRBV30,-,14,TGTGCCTGGAGTCATACAGGGGTGGCTTCACCCCTCCACTTT,CAWSHTGVASPLHF
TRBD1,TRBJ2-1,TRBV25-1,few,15,TGTGCCAGCACCTTTCCGGGACAGGGGTTTCATGAGCAGTTCTTC,CASTFPGQGFHEQFF
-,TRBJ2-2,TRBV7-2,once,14,TGTGCCAGCAGGTCCCAGGGCCACACCGGGGAGCTGTTTTTT,CASRSQGHTGELFF
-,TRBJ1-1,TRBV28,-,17,TGTGCCAGCAGTTTAGTGGGCAGGCCCCAGATGAACACTGAAGCTTTCTTT,CASSLVGRPQMNTEAFF
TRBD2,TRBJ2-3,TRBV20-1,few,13,TGCAGTGCTATCACAGCGGGAGCCGATACGCAGTATTTT,CSAITAGADTQYF
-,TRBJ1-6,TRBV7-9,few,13,TGTGCCAGCAGCTACCCGACCAATTCACCCCTCCACTTT,CASSYPTNSPLHF
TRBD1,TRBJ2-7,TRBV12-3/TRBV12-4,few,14,TGTGCCAGCAGAGACGGGACAGGGAACTACGAGCAGTACTTC,CASRDGTGNYEQYF
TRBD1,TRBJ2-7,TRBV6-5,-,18,TGTGCCAGCAGTTACGTAGCCTCCGGGGACAGTTTCCCCTACGAGCAGTACTTC,CASSYVASGDSFPYEQYF
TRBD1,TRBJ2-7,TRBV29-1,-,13,TGCAGCGTTGGGACAGGGGGAACCTACGAGCAGTACTTC,CSVGTGGTYEQYF
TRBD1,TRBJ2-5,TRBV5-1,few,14,TGCGCCAGCAGCAAGACAGGGGGCATAGAGACCCAGTACTTC,CASSKTGGIETQYF
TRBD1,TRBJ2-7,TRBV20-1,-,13,TGCAGTGCTTCCCGACAGGGGAGCTACGAGCAGTACTTC,CSASRQGSYEQYF
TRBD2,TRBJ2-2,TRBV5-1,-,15,TGCGCCAGCACAATAGCGGGGGGAATCACCGGGGAGCTGTTTTTT,CASTIAGGITGELFF
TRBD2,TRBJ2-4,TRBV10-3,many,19,TGTGCCATCAGCCCCGGGACTAGCGGGGATTCTCTAGCCAAAAACATTCAGTACTTC,CAISPGTSGDSLAKNIQYF
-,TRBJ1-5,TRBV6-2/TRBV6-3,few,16,TGTGCCAGCAGCCGCGGGGACATAAATAGCAATCAGCCCCAGCATTTT,CASSRGDINSNQPQHF
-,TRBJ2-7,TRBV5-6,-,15,TGTGCCAGCAGCTCTGAGCGACATGCAACCTACGAGCAGTACTTC,CASSSERHATYEQYF
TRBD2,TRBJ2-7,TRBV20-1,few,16,TGCAGTGCTAGAGATTGGGGACTAGCGGGAGTGAACGAGCAGTACTTC,CSARDWGLAGVNEQYF
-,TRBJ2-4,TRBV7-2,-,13,TGTGCCAGCAGCAGAACAAGGGTGGGGATTCAGTACTTC,CASSRTRVGIQYF
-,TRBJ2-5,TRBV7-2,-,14,TGTGCCAGCAGCTTCGCAGGTTCGAGAGAGACCCAGTACTTC,CASSFAGSRETQYF
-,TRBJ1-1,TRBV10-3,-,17,TGTGCCATCAGTGAGTCTAACCGCCGACTAATGAACACTGAAGCTTTCTTT,CAISESNRRLMNTEAFF
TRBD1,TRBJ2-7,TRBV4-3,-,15,TGCGCCAGCAGCCAAGAAACAGGGGGCTCCTACGAGCAGTACTTC,CASSQETGGSYEQYF
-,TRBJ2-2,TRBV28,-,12,TGTGCCAGCAGTTTACCCCGGGGGGAGCTGTTTTTT,CASSLPRGELFF
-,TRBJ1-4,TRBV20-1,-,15,TGCAGTGCTAGAGATAAACCCAGCGCGGGCGAAAAACTGTTTTTT,CSARDKPSAGEKLFF
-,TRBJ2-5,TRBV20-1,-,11,TGCAGTGCCACGTACCAAGAGACCCAGTACTTC,CSATYQETQYF
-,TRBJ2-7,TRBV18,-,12,TGTGCCAGCTCACCATCGGAATACGAGCAGTACTTC,CASSPSEYEQYF
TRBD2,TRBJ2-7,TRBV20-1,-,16,TGCAGTGCTAAGATACTAGCGGGGGGCCGCGCCTACGAGCAGTACTTC,CSAKILAGGRAYEQYF
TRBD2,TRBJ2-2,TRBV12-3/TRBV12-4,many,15,TGTGCCAGCAGGCTAGCGGGAAGCACCACCGGGGAGCTGTTTTTT,CASRLAGSTTGELFF
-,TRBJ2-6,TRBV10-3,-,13,TGTGCCAGTAGGGTAGCTGGGGCCAACGTCCTGACTTTC,CASRVAGANVLTF
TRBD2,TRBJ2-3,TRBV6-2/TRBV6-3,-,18,TGTGCCAGTTCCCCATCTAGCGGGACAGCGTACCAGAAGCGAACGCAGTATTTT,CASSPSSGTAYQKRTQYF
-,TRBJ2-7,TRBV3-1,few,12,TGTGCCAGCAGCCACGCTAGCTACGAGCAGTACTTC,CASSHASYEQYF
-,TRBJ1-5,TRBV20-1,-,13,TGCAGTGCTATGACCCGCGCCAATCAGCCCCAGCATTTT,CSAMTRANQPQHF
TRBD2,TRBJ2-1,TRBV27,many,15,TGTGCCAGCAGTTTAAGACTAGCGGGGTACAATGAGCAGTTCTTC,CASSLRLAGYNEQFF
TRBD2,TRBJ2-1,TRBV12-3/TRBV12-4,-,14,TGTGCCAGCAGAGACAGCGGGGGGGCCGCTGAGCAGTTCTTC,CASRDSGGAAEQFF
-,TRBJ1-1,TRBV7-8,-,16,TGTGCCAGCAGCTTATCCCTTACAGACTTGAACACTGAAGCTTTCTTT,CASSLSLTDLNTEAFF
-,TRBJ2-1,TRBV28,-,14,TGTGCCAGCAGTTCCCAGCCCTCCTACAATGAGCAGTTCTTC,CASSSQPSYNEQFF
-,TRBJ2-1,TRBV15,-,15,TGTGCCACCAGCAGAGATCGTGGTAGCGGAGAAGAGCAGTTCTTC,CATSRDRGSGEEQFF
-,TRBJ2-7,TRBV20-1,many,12,TGCAGTGCTAGCGGGGGAACCTACGAGCAGTACTTC,CSASGGTYEQYF
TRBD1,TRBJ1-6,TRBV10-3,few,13,TGTGCCAGCCGGGACAGTCCCAATTCACCCCTCCACTTT,CASRDSPNSPLHF
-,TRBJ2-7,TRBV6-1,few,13,TGTGCCAGCAGCCGGGTTCGCTCCTACGAGCAGTACTTC,CASSRVRSYEQYF
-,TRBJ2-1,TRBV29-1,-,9,TGCAGCGTCGGACAAGAGCAGTTCTTC,CSVGQEQFF
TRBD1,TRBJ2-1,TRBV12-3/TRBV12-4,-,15,TGTGCCAGCAGTGGAACCGGGACAGGGGGCAATGAGCAGTTCTTC,CASSGTGTGGNEQFF
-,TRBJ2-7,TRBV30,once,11,TGTGCCTGGAGTGTAACTTACGAGCAGTACTTC,CAWSVTYEQYF
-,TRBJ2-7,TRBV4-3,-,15,TGCGCCAGCAGCCAAGATTTAGGGGCGGCCTACGAGCAGTACTTC,CASSQDLGAAYEQYF
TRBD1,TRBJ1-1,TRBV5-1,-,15,TGCGCCAGCAGCTTGGCCGGGACAGGGGTTACTGAAGCTTTCTTT,CASSLAGTGVTEAFF